This record covers a single T cell receptor beta chain. The V gene's germline CDR1 is SGHTA and CDR2 FQGTGA. This CDR3 is 16 amino acids long. Trimming took off 5 bases at V and 0 bases at J, with 14 bases between the two ends. Extracted RNA was reverse transcribed into cDNA, the sequencing template. This table comes from immunoSEQ multiplex PCR, and its TCRdb copy is limited to in-frame clones, with some not included. The data contain more than 150,000 clones, roughly 64% of them singletons. The data were obtained in a study of CD8+ T cells in alopecia areata. Treatment denoted: oral pan-JAK inhibitor, 5-10 mg twice daily.

V is TRBV7-3 and J is TRBJ2-1; tentative D call: TRBD2 (5 bases). The receptor's source is a human donor with alopecia areata. Specimen: CD8+ T cells sorted from blood, collected at week 24, from a patient treated with tofacitinib. The CDR3 sequence: CASSRGLPSSYNEQFF. The CDR3 nucleotides are TGTGCCAGCAGCCGAGGACTCCCCAGCTCCTACAATGAGCAGTTCTTC.